This TCR beta chain was obtained from a study of cytomegalovirus exposure and HLA in healthy donors. It was with 60 Vbeta and 13 Jbeta primers that the PCR ran. Some clones are missing from TCRdb's copy, which holds only in-frame ones; the method was immunoSEQ multiplex PCR. The data show about 160,000 clones, around three quarters seen once. Looked up from germline, CDR1 is GTSNPN and CDR2 is SVGIG (reference sequence). Trimming shortened V by 7 bases and J by 0 bases, and 13 bases separated the two germline ends. CDR3 size: 13 residues. This TCR was recovered from a woman aged 40 to 49 in good health and CMV-seronegative. The sequencing sample was made of PBMCs. The chain links TRBV30 to TRBJ2-7, with a weak D call TRBD2 (5 bases). In nucleotides, the CDR3 is TGTGCCTTCGAAGCGGAATCCTCCTACGAGCAGTACTTC. It codes for CAFEAESSYEQYF.